This TCR beta chain was profiled in a study of OX40 agonist ivuxolimab in advanced cancers. Findings and limits, study-wide: A proportion of nonresponders additionally exhibited low normalized T-cell clonal expansion. Patients who responded partially at 0.1-3.0 mg/kg showed clonal expansion ranking among the lowest.

CDR1 SGHDN and CDR2 FVKESK come from the germline V gene. The CDR3 covers 15 residues. Deletions cut 0 bases from V and 3 bases from J, with 12 bases between. Generated by immunoSEQ multiplex PCR, the TCRdb table keeps only in-frame clones and is missing some. This sample has approximately 44,000 clones; 80% to 95% occur once, and the top ten carry approximately 16%. With regard to this clone: Its target is unknown.

Sample: CD4+ or CD8+ T cells sorted from blood, taken in a trial of the OX40 agonist ivuxolimab. The chain has TRBV14 and TRBJ2-7; the D gene is possibly TRBD1 (5 bases). The sequence was obtained from an adult with an advanced solid tumor such as melanoma, head and neck, liver or kidney cancer. The CDR3, as DNA: TGTGCCAGCAGCCAAGATCTCGGACATATCTACGAGCAGTACTTC. Its translation: CASSQDLGHIYEQYF.